What follows are 18 T cell receptor beta chains derived from one specimen sequenced in a study of beta chain features in type 1 diabetes. Whole-study results and caveats: In every one of the four CD4+ subsets, TCRB CDR3s were moderately but significantly shorter in Type 1 diabetes patients.

Expressed TCRB transcripts were sequenced after all isolated RNA was converted to cDNA. Sequencing was performed with immunoSEQ multiplex PCR; in TCRdb, only in-frame clones are kept and a portion is missing. The table includes 600,000 to 700,000 clones, around 12% detected once. What these receptors recognize is not known. Sequencing input: naive CD4+ T cells from blood. These receptor sequences come from a man aged 25 to 45 with type 1 diabetes.

This clone was seen a few times. The V gene is TRBV7-9, the J gene TRBJ2-7; 7 bases line up with TRBD1. CDR1 and CDR2 (germline): SEHNR, FQNEAQ (reference sequence). This CDR3 comprises 14 residues. With V trimmed by 5 bases and J by 6 bases, 10 bases remained unmatched. CDR3: CASSPGQPGGEQYF. The CDR3 DNA reads TGTGCCAGCAGCCCGGGACAGCCGGGCGGCGAGCAGTACTTC.

J is TRBJ2-7 and V is TRBV5-4; the D gene is possibly TRBD1 (6 bases). V was shortened by 4 bases and J by 2 bases, with 10 bases between the two germline ends. Germline CDR1 is SGHNT and CDR2 is YYREEE (reference sequence). The CDR3 loop spans 13 amino acids. The CDR3 bases are TGTGCCAGCAGCCAGGACAGAACCTACGAGCAGTACTTC. Translating it yields CASSQDRTYEQYF.

This chain links TRBV29-1 with TRBJ2-5; TRBD1 or TRBD2 may be the D gene (5 bases each). Germline V CDR1 and CDR2: SQVTM, ANQGSEA. The V end was cut by 3 bases, the J end by 4 bases, with 12 bases between. CDR3 length: 13 amino acids. This chain's CDR3 is CSVEWGLRETQYF. The CDR3 DNA reads TGCAGCGTTGAGTGGGGGTTACGAGAGACCCAGTACTTC. Full variable domain (remainder filled in from reference TRBV29-1 and TRBJ2-5): SAVISQKPSRDICQRGTSLTIQCQVDSQVTMMFWYRQQPGQSLTLIATANQGSEATYESGFVIDKFPISRPNLTFSTLTVSNMSPEDSSIYLCSVEWGLRETQYFGPGTRLLVL.

This clone was counted between two and nine times. The rearrangement joins TRBV25-1 to TRBJ2-7, with 9 bases fitting TRBD1. V shed 7 bases and J 5 bases; nucleotides not matched to a gene: 6. The CDR3 spans 13 residues. The germline gives CDR1 MGHDK, CDR2 SYGVNS. The CDR3 nucleotides read TGTGCCAGCAAAGGACAGGGGCTGGACGAGCAGTACTTC. It yields the protein CASKGQGLDEQYF.

This rearrangement joins TRBV5-1 to TRBJ2-7, with TRBD2 as a possible D gene (6 bases). V was shortened by 3 bases and J by 7 bases, with 14 bases between the two germline ends. CDR3 length equals 13 residues. Germline values: CDR1 SGHRS, CDR2 YFSETQ. The CDR3 DNA is TGCGCCAGCAGCTCGGGACTGGGGAGGGAGCAGTACTTC. Translating it yields CASSSGLGREQYF. The whole variable domain, remainder taken from reference TRBV5-1 and TRBJ2-7, is KAGVTQTPRYLIKTRGQQVTLSCSPISGHRSVSWYQQTPGQGLQFLFEYFSETQRNKGNFPGRFSGRQFSNSRSEMNVSTLELGDSALYLCASSSGLGREQYFGPGTRLTVT.

This chain connects TRBV19 to TRBJ1-4, with D maybe TRBD1 (6 bases). The ends were cut back, 5 bases at V and 5 bases at J, with 18 bases in the middle. There are 16 residues in the CDR3. Germline V gene lookup returns CDR1 LNHDA and CDR2 SQIVND (reference sequence). CDR3 in amino acids: CASSSRGGPANEKLFF. The DNA for the CDR3 is TGTGCCAGTAGTTCCCGCGGGGGGCCCGCCAATGAAAAACTGTTTTTT.

This clone appeared a few times. J is TRBJ2-7 and V is TRBV10-3, with 10 bases matching TRBD1. Per the germline V gene, CDR1 is ENHRY and CDR2 is SYGVKD. J lost 3 bases, V lost 8 bases, and 4 bases had no gene match. The CDR3 extends over 13 amino acids. The CDR3 DNA follows: TGTGCCATCCTCCGGGACAGGGGCTACGAGCAGTACTTC. This translates into CAILRDRGYEQYF.

This rearrangement joins TRBV11-3 to TRBJ2-3, with a tentative D call TRBD2 (5 bases). The germline V gene has CDR1 SGHNT and CDR2 YENEEA. V lost 1 base, J lost 6 bases, and 8 bases lay in between. This CDR3 has 13 residues. CDR3 sequence reads: CASSLVGSDTQYF. Here the CDR3 DNA reads TGTGCCAGCAGCTTAGTGGGGAGTGATACGCAGTATTTT. The whole variable domain, remainder taken from reference TRBV11-3 and TRBJ2-3, is EAGVVQSPRYKIIEKKQPVAFWCNPISGHNTLYWYLQNLGQGPELLIRYENEEAVDDSQLPKDRFSAERLKGVDSTLKIQPAELGDSAVYLCASSLVGSDTQYFGPGTRLTVL.

The chain has TRBV2 and TRBJ2-7, with D uncertain. The germline CDR1 and CDR2 sequences are SNHLY and FYNNEI. Trimming removed 9 bases from V and 3 bases from J, with 12 bases in between. The CDR3 loop spans 12 amino acids. CDR3 amino acids: CASGIGGYEQYF. DNA for the CDR3: TGTGCCAGTGGGATTGGCGGCTACGAGCAGTACTTC. Full variable domain (rest looked up from reference TRBV2 and TRBJ2-7): EPEVTQTPSHQVTQMGQEVILRCVPISNHLYFYWYRQILGQKVEFLVSFYNNEISEKSEIFDDQFSVERPDGSNFTLKIRSTKLEDSAMYFCASGIGGYEQYFGPGTRLTVT.

The rearrangement joins TRBV7-8 to TRBJ2-3; weak D call: TRBD1 (5 bases). The ends were cut back, 5 bases at V and 6 bases at J, with 9 bases in the middle. This CDR3 is built from 12 residues. The germline V gene encodes CDR1 SGHVS and CDR2 FQNEAQ. CDR3: CASSDSEDTQYF. The CDR3 coding sequence is TGTGCCAGCAGCGACAGCGAGGATACGCAGTATTTT.

This clone occurred a few times. This chain links TRBV29-1 with TRBJ2-7; D uncertain. V lost 8 bases to trimming and J lost 10 bases, with 9 bases between them. The CDR3 contains 8 residues. CDR1 is SQVTM and CDR2 is ANQGSEA in the germline V gene. CDR3 region: CSPLGQYF. The CDR3, as DNA: TGCAGCCCCCTAGGTCAGTACTTC.

This clone was recorded once. The chain links TRBV4-3 to TRBJ2-3; 13 positions match TRBD2. V lost 6 bases to trimming and J lost 11 bases; unmatched junction nucleotides: 14. Germline CDR1 reads LGHNA; CDR2 reads YSLEER. The CDR3 is 16 residues long. This chain's CDR3 is CASSRTGTSGALMQYF. As DNA, the CDR3 is TGCGCCAGCAGTCGCACCGGGACTAGCGGGGCATTGATGCAGTATTTT.

There are a few counts of this clone. This chain connects TRBV2 to TRBJ2-4; perhaps TRBD2 as D (6 bases). In germline, CDR1 is SNHLY, CDR2 FYNNEI. Between the trimmed V and J ends, which lost 1 base and 0 bases, there was a span of 10 bases. This CDR3 is 16 amino acids long. The CDR3 coding sequence is TGTGCCAGCAGTGAAGGTCTAGCGCCAGCCAAAAACATTCAGTACTTC. This translates into CASSEGLAPAKNIQYF.

This sequence joins TRBV28 and TRBJ2-3; D unresolved. This CDR3 has 15 amino acids. Germline V CDR1 and CDR2: MDHEN, SYDVKM. Trimming shortened V by 4 bases and J by 4 bases, and 15 bases separated the two germline ends. In nucleotides, the CDR3 is TGTGCCAGCAGTTCCACCGCCTATCCGGCAGATACGCAGTATTTT. Residues: CASSSTAYPADTQYF. The full variable domain, completed using reference TRBV28 and TRBJ2-3, is DVKVTQSSRYLVKRTGEKVFLECVQDMDHENMFWYRQDPGLGLRLIYFSYDVKMKEKGDIPEGYSVSREKKERFSLILESASTNQTSMYLCASSSTAYPADTQYFGPGTRLTVL.

This clone was seen a few times. This chain joins TRBV7-8 and TRBJ2-5; TRBD1 matches 10 bases. Per germline, CDR1 SGHVS and CDR2 FQNEAQ. The length of the CDR3 is 15 residues. Losses at the gene ends were 10 bases for V and 1 base for J; bases not matched to a gene: 9. The CDR3 region has the DNA TGTGCCACGTCCGGGACAGGGGCCTCCCAAGAGACCCAGTACTTC. Translation gives CATSGTGASQETQYF.

On this clone: Other DNA sequences from this sample encode an identical CDR3 as well. J is TRBJ1-1 and V is TRBV5-1; D call uncertain. CDR1 is SGHRS and CDR2 is YFSETQ in the germline V gene. V shed 0 bases and J shed 1 base, with 7 bases lying between them. The CDR3 loop spans 14 amino acids. DNA for the CDR3: TGCGCCAGCAGCTTGGGGGCGGGGAACACTGAAGCTTTCTTT. This gives the protein CASSLGAGNTEAFF.

A note on this clone: Other DNA sequences from this sample encode an identical CDR3 as well. The chain joins TRBV11-2 to TRBJ2-7; D is unclear. Germline loops: CDR1 SGHAT, CDR2 FQNNGV. The CDR3 runs to 13 residues. V shed 1 base and J shed 3 bases, with 7 bases lying between them. The CDR3 is CASSLVGGYEQYF. The CDR3 bases are TGTGCCAGCAGCTTAGTCGGCGGCTACGAGCAGTACTTC.

This clone came up a few times. The rearrangement uses TRBV7-2 and TRBJ1-1; no firm D call. The germline CDR1 and CDR2 sequences are SGHTA and FQGNSA. V lost 5 bases and J lost 0, with 7 bases in between. This CDR3 is 13 amino acids long. CDR3 sequence reads: CASSPDMNTEAFF. In DNA, the CDR3 is TGTGCCAGCAGCCCTGATATGAACACTGAAGCTTTCTTT.